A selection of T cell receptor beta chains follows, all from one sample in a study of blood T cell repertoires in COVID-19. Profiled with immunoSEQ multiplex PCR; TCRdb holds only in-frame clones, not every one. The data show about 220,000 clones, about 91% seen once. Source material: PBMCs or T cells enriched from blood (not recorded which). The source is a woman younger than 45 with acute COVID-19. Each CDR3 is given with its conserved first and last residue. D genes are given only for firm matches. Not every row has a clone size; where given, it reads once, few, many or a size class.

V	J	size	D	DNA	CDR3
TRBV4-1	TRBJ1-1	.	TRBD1	TGCGCCAGCAGCCAAGGACAGGGGGCGCGGGGGACTGAAGCTTTCTTT	CASSQGQGARGTEAFF
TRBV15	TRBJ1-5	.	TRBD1	TGTGCCACCAGCAGAGATAAGTTCGGACAGGGGATCAATCAGCCCCAGCATTTT	CATSRDKFGQGINQPQHF
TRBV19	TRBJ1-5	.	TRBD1	TGTGCCAGTAGTACAAGGGAGACAGGGCCTCAGCCCCAGCATTTT	CASSTRETGPQPQHF
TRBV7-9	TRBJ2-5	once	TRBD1	TGTGCCAGCAGCTCGGACAGGGTGAGGGGAGAGACCCAGTACTTC	CASSSDRVRGETQYF
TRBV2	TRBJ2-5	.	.	TGTGCCAGCATTAGCCGGGACAAAGAGACCCAGTACTTC	CASISRDKETQYF
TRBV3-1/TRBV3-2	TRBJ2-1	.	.	TGTGCCAGCAGCCAAGTTCGCGGTGAGCAGTTCTTC	CASSQVRGEQFF
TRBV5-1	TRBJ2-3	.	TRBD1	TGCGCCAGCAGCCCTGGACAGGGAACAGATACGCAGTATTTT	CASSPGQGTDTQYF
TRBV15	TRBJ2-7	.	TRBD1	TGTGCCACCAGCACGACAGGGGTAATCGAGCAGTACTTC	CATSTTGVIEQYF
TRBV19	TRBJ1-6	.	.	TGTGCCAGTAATGAGAATGCGGGAACACCCCTCCACTTT	CASNENAGTPLHF
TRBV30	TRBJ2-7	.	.	TGTGCCTGGATCTCACGAGGGGGATACGAGCAGTACTTC	CAWISRGGYEQYF
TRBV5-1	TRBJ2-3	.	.	TGCGCCAGCAGCCCAGGGACTAGCACAGATACGCAGTATTTT	CASSPGTSTDTQYF
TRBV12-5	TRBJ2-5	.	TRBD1	TGTGCTAGTGGTCCGGACAGGGGGCTGGAGACCCAGTACTTC	CASGPDRGLETQYF
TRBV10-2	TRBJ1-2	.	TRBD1	TGCGCCAGCAGCCTCTTTGGACAGGGAGGCTCCTATGGCTACACCTTC	CASSLFGQGGSYGYTF
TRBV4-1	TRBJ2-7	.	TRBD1	TGCGCCAGCAGCCGCGAGGGACAGTCCTACGAGCAGTACTTC	CASSREGQSYEQYF
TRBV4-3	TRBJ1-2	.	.	TGCGCCAGCAGCCACAGACAGATTTCTAACTATGGCTACACCTTC	CASSHRQISNYGYTF
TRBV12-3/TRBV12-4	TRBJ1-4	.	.	TGTGCCAGCACCCTCAATGAAAAACTGTTTTTT	CASTLNEKLFF
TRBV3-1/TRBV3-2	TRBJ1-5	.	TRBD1	TGTGCCAGCAGCCTCGAGGGGGCCAATCAGCCCCAGCATTTT	CASSLEGANQPQHF
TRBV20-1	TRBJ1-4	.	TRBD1	TGCAGTGTAGGGACAGAGAAAAAACTGTTTTTT	CSVGTEKKLFF
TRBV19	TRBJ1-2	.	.	TGTGCCAGTAGCCCTGGGGGCGCAGAGGGCTACACCTTC	CASSPGGAEGYTF
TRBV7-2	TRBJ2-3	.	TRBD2	TGTGCCAGCAGCTTAGCAGTTCTCTGGGGGGGAACCCCCCGCTCAGATACGCAGTATTTT	CASSLAVLWGGTPRSDTQYF
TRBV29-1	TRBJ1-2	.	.	TGCAGCGCCTACGTCTCCATCCCCATACGGGACACCAGGGCTAACTATGGCTACACCTTC	CSAYVSIPIRDTRANYGYTF
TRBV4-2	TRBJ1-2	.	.	TGTGCCAGCAGCCAAGAGGAGGGTGACTATGGCTACACCTTC	CASSQEEGDYGYTF
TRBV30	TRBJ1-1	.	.	TGTGCCTGGAATGAAGGCGGGAGGGTGATGATGAACACTGAAGCTTTCTTT	CAWNEGGRVMMNTEAFF
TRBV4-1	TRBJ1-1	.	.	TGCGCCAGCAGCCAAGTAGGCAGGGACAAAGCTTTCTTT	CASSQVGRDKAFF
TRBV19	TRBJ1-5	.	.	TGTGCCAGTAGTATAAGCAGGGATGACCAGCCCCAGCATTTT	CASSISRDDQPQHF
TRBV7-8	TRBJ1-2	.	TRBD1	TGTGCCGGCAGCCCCATGACACAGGGGGCGAGGGGCTACACCTTC	CAGSPMTQGARGYTF
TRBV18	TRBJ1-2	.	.	TGTGCCAGCTCACCTTTCGACAGCCATGGCTACACCTTC	CASSPFDSHGYTF
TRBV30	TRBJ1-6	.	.	TGTGCCTGGAGTGGGGGGCGGCCTAATTCACCCCTCCACTTT	CAWSGGRPNSPLHF
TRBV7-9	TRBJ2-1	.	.	TGTGCCAGCAGCTGGATTAGCGTCTCCTACAATGAGCAGTTCTTC	CASSWISVSYNEQFF
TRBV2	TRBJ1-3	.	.	TGTGCCAGCAGCGAAGTAGAAGCTGGAAACACCATATATTTT	CASSEVEAGNTIYF
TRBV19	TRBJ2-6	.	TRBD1	TGTGCCAGTAGCAGCAGGACAGGGGCGAGCTCTGGGGCCAACGTCCTGACTTTC	CASSSRTGASSGANVLTF
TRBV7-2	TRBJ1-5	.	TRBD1	TGTGCCAGCAGCTTACGACAGGGGTCCAATCAGCCCCAGCATTTT	CASSLRQGSNQPQHF
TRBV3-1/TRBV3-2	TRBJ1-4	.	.	TGTGCCAGCAGCCCCTCCTCTCTCGAGGGTGAAAAACTGTTTTTT	CASSPSSLEGEKLFF
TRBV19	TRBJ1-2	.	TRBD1	TGTGCCAGTAGTATCCGGACAGGGGGGGTCGGCTACACCTTC	CASSIRTGGVGYTF
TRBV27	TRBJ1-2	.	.	TGTGCCAGCAGTTTATCGTGGTATTTACGGCGGTACGTAGGCTACACCTTC	CASSLSWYLRRYVGYTF
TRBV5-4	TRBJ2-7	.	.	TGTGCCAGCAGCATACAGGGTGGGGGCGAGCAGTACTTC	CASSIQGGGEQYF
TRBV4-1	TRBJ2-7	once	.	TGCGCCAGCAGCCAAACCGGACTGAGCTCCTACGAGCAGTACTTC	CASSQTGLSSYEQYF
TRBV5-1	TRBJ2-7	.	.	TGCGCCAGCAGCTTGGAGGGGATCTACGAGCAGTACTTC	CASSLEGIYEQYF
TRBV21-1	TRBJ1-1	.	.	TGTGCCAGCAGCTCCTCTAGGGCTTTCTTT	CASSSSRAFF
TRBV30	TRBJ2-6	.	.	TGTGCCTACACAGGGACCGGGGCCAACGTCCTGACTTTC	CAYTGTGANVLTF
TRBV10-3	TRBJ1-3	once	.	TGTGCCATGAGTAACTCAGGGTCCGTCTCTGGAAACACCATATATTTT	CAMSNSGSVSGNTIYF